The clone carrying this T cell receptor beta chain was counted many times. V lost 0 bases to trimming and J lost 2 bases; unmatched junction nucleotides: 17. The germline CDR1 and CDR2 sequences are GTSNPN and SVGIG (reference sequence). This CDR3 has 20 residues. The data were taken from a study of T-cell memory formation after mild COVID-19. Overall study: Clustering of TCRs was largely donor specific.

TCRdb re-called the 5' RACE reads with MiXCR, one entry per CDR3 protein. In the table there are approximately 450,000 distinct CDR3 sequences, roughly 18% of which are singletons. Sample: PBMCs or a T cell subset sorted from them (not recorded which). The rearrangement uses TRBV30 and TRBJ2-2; TRBD1 aligns across 8 bases. The clonotype originates from an adult woman who had mild COVID-19 (a few samples of this study predate the infection). Cell type and time point are not known. CDR3 protein: CAWSVYILGTGERNTGELFF. Written as DNA, the CDR3 is TGTGCCTGGAGTGTATATATTCTCGGGACAGGCGAGCGCAACACCGGGGAGCTGTTTTTT.